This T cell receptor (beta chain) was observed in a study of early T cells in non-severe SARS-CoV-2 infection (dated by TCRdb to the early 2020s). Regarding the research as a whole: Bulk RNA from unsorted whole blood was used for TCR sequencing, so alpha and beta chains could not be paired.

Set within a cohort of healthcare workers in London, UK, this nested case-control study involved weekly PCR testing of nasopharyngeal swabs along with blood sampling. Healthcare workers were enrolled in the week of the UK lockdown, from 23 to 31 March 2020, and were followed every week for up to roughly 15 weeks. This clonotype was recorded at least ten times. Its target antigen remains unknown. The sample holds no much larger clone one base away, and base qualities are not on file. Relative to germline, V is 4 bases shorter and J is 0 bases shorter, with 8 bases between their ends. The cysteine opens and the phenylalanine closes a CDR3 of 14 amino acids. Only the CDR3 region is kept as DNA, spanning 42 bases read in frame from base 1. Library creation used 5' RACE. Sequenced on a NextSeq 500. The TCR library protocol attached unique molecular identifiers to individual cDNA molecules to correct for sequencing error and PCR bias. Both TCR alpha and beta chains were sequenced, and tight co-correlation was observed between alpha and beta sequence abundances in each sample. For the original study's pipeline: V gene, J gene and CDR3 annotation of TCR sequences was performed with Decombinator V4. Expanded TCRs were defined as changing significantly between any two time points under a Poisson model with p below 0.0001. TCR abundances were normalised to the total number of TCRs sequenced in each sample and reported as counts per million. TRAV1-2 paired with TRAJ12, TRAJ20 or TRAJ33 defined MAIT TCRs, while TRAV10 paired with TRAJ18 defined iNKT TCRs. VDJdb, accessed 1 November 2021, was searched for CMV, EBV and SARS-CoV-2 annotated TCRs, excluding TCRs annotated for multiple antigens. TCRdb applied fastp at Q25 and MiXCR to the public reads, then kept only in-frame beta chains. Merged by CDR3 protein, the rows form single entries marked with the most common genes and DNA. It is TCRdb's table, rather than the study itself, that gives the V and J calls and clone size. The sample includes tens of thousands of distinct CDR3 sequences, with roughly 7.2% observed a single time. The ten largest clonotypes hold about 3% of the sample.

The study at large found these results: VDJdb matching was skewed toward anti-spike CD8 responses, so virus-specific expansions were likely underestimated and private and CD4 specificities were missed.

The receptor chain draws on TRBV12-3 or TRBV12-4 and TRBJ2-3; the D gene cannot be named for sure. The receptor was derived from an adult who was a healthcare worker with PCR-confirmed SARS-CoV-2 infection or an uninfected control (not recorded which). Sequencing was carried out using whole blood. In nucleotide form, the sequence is TGTGCCAGCAGTTCCGGTGCTAGCACAGATACGCAGTATTTT. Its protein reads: CASSSGASTDTQYF.